This record covers a single T cell receptor (beta chain). Its antigen has not been determined. Base qualities were left out, and no much larger clone turns up one base away. Ends trimmed: V by 8 bases, J by 3 bases; bases unmatched to a gene: 4. The CDR1 and CDR2 encoded by the germline V gene are MGHRA and YSYEKL. From the cysteine up to the phenylalanine, the CDR3 has a length of 13 residues. Of all the DNA, just the CDR3 is kept, 39 bases in frame from base 1. The record originates from a study of cytomegalovirus exposure and HLA in healthy donors (dated by TCRdb to the late 2010s). Study-wide context: An earlier analysis of roughly 570 of the donors reported 276 Gb of sequence data and around 120 million unique TCR beta sequences obtained from approximately 180 million T cells. Across roughly 420 genotyped donors of the cohort, an average of about 240,000 unique TCR beta nucleotide sequences per donor were sequenced, and about a sixth of those sequences were non-productive. The number of donors typed differed by locus, with roughly 620-630 for A, B, C, DRB1 and DQB1, roughly 520 for DQA1, over 600 for DPA1, and around 450 for DPB1. All discovery cohort repertoires had been generated using a single sequencing platform. Roughly 5 DR-DQ haplotypes were handled as single units for association and clustering because linkage in the cohort was strong. The genetic ancestry cluster associated with self-reported Caucasian donors included about 84% of the 350 to 500 genotyped donors. High-throughput TCR immunosequencing, statistical association of individual TCRs with disease status, and machine learning were combined to predict cytomegalovirus infection status. Along with the roughly 700-subject first cohort, a separate validation cohort of around 110 different subjects was used. HLA typing included class I and class II loci at four-digit resolution. An early release covering about 600 HLA-typed donors comprised about 310 gigabases of sequencing data and around 86 million unique TCR sequences. The T cell repertoires of some 700 subjects were profiled by immunosequencing and related to cytomegalovirus serostatus. Rather than drawing on any new phenotypic data, the later analysis identified candidate immune exposures from TCR beta sequences and the way those sequences occurred across donors. A later genetic analysis used genome-wide SNP genotypes for about three fifths of the 666 donors, treating that subset as a discovery cohort. Donor age, sex, ethnicity and CMV serostatus were collected together with the repertoire data. The aim of the study was to test whether cataloging public T cell receptors could identify signatures of past pathogen exposure. To decide whether each TCR beta V gene segment behaved as functional or pseudogenic, an earlier analysis of some 600 of the donors relied on high-throughput TCR beta sequencing. A later analysis re-analyzed previously published TCR beta repertoires from roughly 600 donors and added high-resolution HLA genotyping to study TCR occurrence patterns. Study-level results and caveats: Because some donors lacked HLA typing at each locus, the association tests relied only on the typed subset. Presence/absence analyses assumed roughly uniform sequencing depth across donors, an assumption that may not hold. This cohort had only TCR beta chains sequenced, and the lack of alpha or paired-chain data limited which features could be detected. When HLA alleles, especially DR and DQ, strongly co-occurred, TCR associations were difficult to assign to individual alleles. A cluster of highly shared sequence variants was judged likely to be a technical artifact of the sequencing pipeline. According to a later analysis, TCR association rates differed among HLA loci, with DRB1 alleles showing the most associated TCRs and HLA-C alleles showing the fewest. A further reported finding was that TCR beta sequences accurately predicted the HLA-A and HLA-B alleles for most subjects in the first cohort. In a later analysis, around 17,000 TCR beta sequences were associated with specific HLA alleles at a false discovery rate of 0.05. Immune exposure information for the cohort was limited to CMV serostatus. A later genetic analysis associated a missense DCLRE1C variant with V-gene and J-gene trimming of TCR beta chains, and an independent cohort replicated the association. A later analysis reported that several top co-occurrence clusters appeared linked to parvovirus B19, influenza, CMV and Epstein-Barr virus. Across donors, most TCR sequences were observed very rarely, whereas some public TCRs were present in many individuals. Compared with equally common non-associated chains, HLA-associated TCR beta chains in a later analysis were more clonally expanded and had lower generation probabilities. The classifier was reported to diagnose cytomegalovirus status with high specificity and sensitivity in both the original and validation cohorts. Because the 87-base-pair reads could not distinguish some IMGT-functional V segments, including TRBV6-2 and TRBV6-3, those segments were excluded. A later genetic analysis reported fewer N-insertions in productive TCRs among donors in an Asian-associated ancestry cluster than the roughly 640-donor mean. According to a later analysis, most CMV-associated TCR beta chains appeared to be HLA-restricted, and the HLA associations seemed to be driven largely by CMV exposure. The authors suggested that the approach could potentially be extended to other disease states and immunological phenotypes. Because counts were too low, roughly 17 rarely observed V segments, including chromosome 9 orphons, were left out of the earlier analysis of several hundred of the donors. In vitro tests confirmed that a few of the cytomegalovirus-associated TCR beta chains recognize cytomegalovirus antigens. The study listed approximately 150 TCR beta chains as associated with cytomegalovirus. An earlier analysis of several hundred of the donors showed that most TCR beta V segments appeared in productive rearrangements either about 87% or about 30% of the time, which broadly matched IMGT annotations. Linkage disequilibrium might explain the correlated functional status among segregating V segments, but an unknown experimental factor could not be excluded.

The cohort comprised 666 healthy bone marrow donors. At the time of sampling, every cohort member was nominally healthy, though immune exposures that went unrecorded were likely present. The donor was CMV seropositive and was included in the group of almost 300 seropositive cohort members. Each donor provided a peripheral blood sample, and peripheral blood mononuclear cells were used for TCR beta sequencing. Genomic DNA extraction from the blood cell samples was performed with the Qiagen DNeasy Blood Extraction Kit. The library was obtained by the immunoSEQ multiplex PCR assay. A mixture of 60 forward primers for TCR Vbeta segments and 13 reverse primers for TCR Jbeta segments was used in the multiplex PCR. The CDR3 region of rearranged TCR beta genes was amplified from genomic DNA with a multiplex PCR assay. Amplified TCR beta libraries were sequenced as 87-base-pair reads on the Illumina HiSeq System. In the authors' own workflow: A later analysis tallied roughly 78 million unique TCR beta chains across the 700 or so repertoires, and about 10 million of those chains were shared by two or more donors. To remove PCR and sequencing errors, raw reads were error-corrected and collapsed into unique sequences using a nearest-neighbor algorithm that merged closely related sequences. To assign V, D and J gene segments, CDR3 sequences were aligned to IMGT reference sequences. For a sequence to be retained, a match of at least six nucleotides was required to both a V gene segment and a J gene segment. Rearrangements were called productive when the CDR3 lacked stop codons and stayed in frame with V and J; all others were non-productive. Following IMGT convention, CDR3 was defined as the stretch from the second conserved V-encoded cysteine up to the conserved J-encoded phenylalanine. Sequences without an unambiguous match to a single V gene segment were excluded from the earlier analysis of about 600 of the donors. An earlier analysis of approximately 590 of the donors called V segments functional above 56.7% productive rearrangements and segregating when the between-donor standard deviation exceeded 5%. A statistical classification framework was developed to diagnose cytomegalovirus status using the catalog of TCR beta chain sequences. In a later analysis, TCR nucleotide sequences were compared against IMGT/GENE-DB human TR gene sequences so that V and J genes could be assigned. The TCRdist pipeline was used in a later analysis to assign CDR3 sequences and most-parsimonious VDJ recombination scenarios. In a later analysis, each TCR beta chain was defined by its CDR3 amino acid sequence together with its V-gene family, and reads lacking a unique V-gene family were excluded. As a way to deal with suspected cross-contamination and a sequencing artifact, a later analysis dropped over 550 nucleotide sequences that were highly shared and had low generation probability. In a later analysis, a clonal expansion index for each public chain was calculated from normalized within-repertoire ranks of inferred template counts. In a later analysis, generation probabilities were computed using a VDJ recombination model fitted to out-of-frame rearrangements, and the results were checked against IGoR. In a later analysis, hypergeometric tests were used to score TCR-TCR, TCR-HLA and TCR-CMV co-occurrence, with a repertoire-size bias correction applied to TCR pairs. In a later analysis, false discovery rates were estimated by permuting HLA or CMV assignments 20 times. A later analysis grouped co-occurring TCRs with DBSCAN, adding TCRdist sequence similarity when clustering within HLA-allele-positive subsets. Repertoires with fewer than 30,000 or more than 120,000 public chains were left out of co-occurrence clustering, as were five repertoires with anomalous nucleotide sharing. In TCRdb, the immuneACCESS table is reduced to in-frame sequences with V and J assigned. These tables do not hold every clone; where another copy was compared, an unresolved V gene accounts for under half, and the others remain unexplained. The V and J calls and clone size were taken over from that table, and D and trimming were inferred from the DNA. For this sample there are 130,000 or so clones; approximately 80% appear just once. The leading ten clones occupy about 2% of the sample.

This receptor chain uses TRBV4-1 and TRBJ1-5, and 7 bases in between align with TRBD1. The sample consisted of PBMCs. The sequence was obtained from a female donor in good health and CMV-seropositive. The DNA is TGCGCCAGCGGACAGGTCTTCAATCAGCCCCAGCATTTT. It translates to CASGQVFNQPQHF.